A selection of T cell receptor beta chains follows, all from one sample in a study of OX40 agonist ivuxolimab in advanced cancers. Produced via immunoSEQ multiplex PCR; TCRdb's table is partial and in-frame only. The sample lists about 48,000 clones, approximately 79% occurring once. Specimen: CD4+ or CD8+ T cells sorted from blood, collected in a trial of the OX40 agonist ivuxolimab. Every receptor here comes from an adult with an advanced solid tumor such as melanoma, head and neck, liver or kidney cancer. Each CDR3 is given with its conserved first and last residue. The order of the fields is V gene, D gene, J gene, clone size, CDR3 DNA, CDR3 protein. The D gene is left open where the match is weak. Clone size is not always given. Where it is, it says once, few, many or a class for expanded clones.

V: TRBV29-1; D: NA; J: TRBJ2-7; size: once; DNA: TGCAGCGTGGCGATGGGGCTATCCCAATCCTACGAGCAGTACTTC; CDR3: CSVAMGLSQSYEQYF
V: TRBV28; D: NA; J: TRBJ1-3; size: NA; DNA: TGTGCCAGCAGTGCTGGAAACACCATATATTTT; CDR3: CASSAGNTIYF
V: TRBV10-1; D: NA; J: TRBJ2-1; size: NA; DNA: TGCGCCAGCAGCCCGGGAGCAGGCTCCTACAATGAGCAGTTCTTC; CDR3: CASSPGAGSYNEQFF
V: TRBV30; D: NA; J: TRBJ1-6; size: NA; DNA: TGTGCCTGGAGTGTAGGGGGGTTTAACTCACCCCTCCACTTT; CDR3: CAWSVGGFNSPLHF
V: TRBV4-1; D: NA; J: TRBJ2-5; size: once; DNA: TGCGCCAGCAGCCAGGTGAAGGGGTTGCAAGAGACCCAGTACTTC; CDR3: CASSQVKGLQETQYF
V: TRBV5-4; D: NA; J: TRBJ1-2; size: NA; DNA: TGTGCCAGCAGCTTGAAGGGACAAGTTTATGGCTACACCTTC; CDR3: CASSLKGQVYGYTF
V: TRBV18; D: NA; J: TRBJ2-2; size: NA; DNA: TGTGCCAGCTCACTCGACAGGTTAACCGGGGAGCTGTTTTTT; CDR3: CASSLDRLTGELFF
V: TRBV7-3; D: NA; J: TRBJ2-1; size: once; DNA: TGTGCCAGCAGCGCCGGGTTGGGGAAAGGGAGTTTGTACAATGAGCAGTTCTTC; CDR3: CASSAGLGKGSLYNEQFF
V: TRBV30; D: TRBD1; J: TRBJ1-4; size: NA; DNA: TGTGCCTGGAGCGAGAGCGGGACAGCGAGTGAAAAACTGTTTTTT; CDR3: CAWSESGTASEKLFF
V: TRBV15; D: NA; J: TRBJ2-3; size: NA; DNA: TGTGCCACCAGCAGAGGGGGGGCAGATACGCAGTATTTT; CDR3: CATSRGGADTQYF
V: TRBV21-1; D: NA; J: TRBJ2-7; size: NA; DNA: TGTGCCAGCAGCAAGGGGGACCGGGACAAATCCTACGAGCAGTACTTC; CDR3: CASSKGDRDKSYEQYF
V: TRBV5-4; D: NA; J: TRBJ2-1; size: NA; DNA: TGTGCCAGCAGCTCCGGCGCTAGGTTTGAGCAGTTCTTC; CDR3: CASSSGARFEQFF
V: TRBV11-2; D: NA; J: TRBJ2-1; size: NA; DNA: TGTGCCTCCAACTGGGAGGGGGCGCGAAATGAGCAGTTCTTC; CDR3: CASNWEGARNEQFF
V: TRBV11-3; D: TRBD2; J: TRBJ2-2; size: NA; DNA: TGTGCCAGCAGTCGTAGCGGGAGGACCGGGGAGCTGTTTTTT; CDR3: CASSRSGRTGELFF
V: TRBV7-9; D: NA; J: TRBJ1-6; size: NA; DNA: TGTGCCAGCAGCCCCCGTCAGGGAACAAATTCACCCCTCCACTTT; CDR3: CASSPRQGTNSPLHF
V: TRBV19; D: NA; J: TRBJ1-4; size: NA; DNA: TGTGCCAGTAGTATTCAGGTTTTGGAAAAACTGTTTTTT; CDR3: CASSIQVLEKLFF
V: TRBV18; D: NA; J: TRBJ1-5; size: once; DNA: TGTGCCAGCTCACGCCGGGACGGCAATCAGCCCCAGCATTTT; CDR3: CASSRRDGNQPQHF
V: TRBV7-2; D: TRBD1; J: TRBJ1-6; size: NA; DNA: TGTGCCAGCAGCCGGGACAGGGTATCACCCCTCCACTTT; CDR3: CASSRDRVSPLHF
V: TRBV30; D: TRBD1; J: TRBJ1-1; size: NA; DNA: TGTGCCTGGAGTGTACATCCGGGACAGGTGAACACTGAAGCTTTCTTT; CDR3: CAWSVHPGQVNTEAFF
V: TRBV5-1; D: TRBD1; J: TRBJ1-3; size: NA; DNA: TGCGCCAGCAGCTTGACCCCGGGACAGGGCTCTGGAAACACCATATATTTT; CDR3: CASSLTPGQGSGNTIYF
V: TRBV6-5; D: NA; J: TRBJ2-3; size: NA; DNA: TGTGCCAGCTTCCCAGGGGGCACAGATACGCAGTATTTT; CDR3: CASFPGGTDTQYF
V: TRBV7-6; D: NA; J: TRBJ1-6; size: NA; DNA: TGTGCCAGCAGCGCCTCCGTCGGGCTAAATTCACCCCTCCACTTT; CDR3: CASSASVGLNSPLHF
V: TRBV7-9; D: NA; J: TRBJ1-1; size: NA; DNA: TGTGCCAGCAGCTTAAGAGGGACTGAAGCTTTCTTT; CDR3: CASSLRGTEAFF
V: TRBV19; D: NA; J: TRBJ2-2; size: NA; DNA: TGTGCCAGTAGTATAAGGGGGGCTGGCGGGGAGCTGTTTTTT; CDR3: CASSIRGAGGELFF
V: TRBV9; D: NA; J: TRBJ1-1; size: medium-sized; DNA: TGTGCCAGCAGCGTAGTCAGAAACACTGAAGCTTTCTTT; CDR3: CASSVVRNTEAFF
V: TRBV4-2; D: TRBD1; J: TRBJ2-2; size: NA; DNA: TGTGCCAGCAGCCAAACTTCTTGGACAGGGAAACCCGGGGAGCTGTTTTTT; CDR3: CASSQTSWTGKPGELFF
V: TRBV11-2; D: NA; J: TRBJ1-1; size: NA; DNA: TGTGCCAGCAGCTTCTCAGGACAGTCTGAAGCTTTCTTT; CDR3: CASSFSGQSEAFF
V: TRBV4-2; D: TRBD2; J: TRBJ2-7; size: NA; DNA: TGTGCCAGCAGCCCTGCCAGCGGGAGAGTCGAAAACGAGCAGTACTTC; CDR3: CASSPASGRVENEQYF
V: TRBV10-3; D: NA; J: TRBJ2-7; size: NA; DNA: TGTGCCATCAGTGAGCAGGGGGGTGGTGGCGTGGACGAGCAGTACTTC; CDR3: CAISEQGGGGVDEQYF
V: TRBV9; D: NA; J: TRBJ1-1; size: NA; DNA: TGTGCCAGCAGCTCGCTATCAAACACTGAAGCTTTCTTT; CDR3: CASSSLSNTEAFF
V: TRBV19; D: NA; J: TRBJ1-2; size: NA; DNA: TGTGCCAGTAGTATAGGCGGGGGAGTTCGGTATGGCTACACCTTC; CDR3: CASSIGGGVRYGYTF
V: TRBV15; D: NA; J: TRBJ2-4; size: NA; DNA: TGTGCCACCAGCACCTCACGCCAGTTAGCCAAAAACATTCAGTACTTC; CDR3: CATSTSRQLAKNIQYF
V: TRBV30; D: TRBD1; J: TRBJ1-5; size: once; DNA: TGTGCCTGGACAGCCCGGGACAGGGCAAATGGAAATCAGCCCCAGCATTTT; CDR3: CAWTARDRANGNQPQHF
V: TRBV4-2; D: NA; J: TRBJ1-2; size: NA; DNA: TGTGCCAGCAGCCAAGAGACAGCTAATGGCTACACCTTC; CDR3: CASSQETANGYTF
V: TRBV19; D: NA; J: TRBJ2-3; size: NA; DNA: TGTGCCAGTAGTCAGCGGACCGCAGATACGCAGTATTTT; CDR3: CASSQRTADTQYF
V: TRBV18; D: TRBD1; J: TRBJ2-3; size: NA; DNA: TGTGCCAGCTCACCACCGGGACAGGGGGCGTTCACAGATACGCAGTATTTT; CDR3: CASSPPGQGAFTDTQYF
V: TRBV5-4; D: TRBD1; J: TRBJ2-5; size: once; DNA: TGTGCCAGCAGCAAGGCCCGGGACAGGGCCCAAGAGACCCAGTACTTC; CDR3: CASSKARDRAQETQYF
V: TRBV7-9; D: TRBD1; J: TRBJ2-1; size: NA; DNA: TGTGCCAGCAGCTTAGTAGGGGGCACCTACAATGAGCAGTTCTTC; CDR3: CASSLVGGTYNEQFF
V: TRBV27; D: NA; J: TRBJ1-5; size: few; DNA: TGTGCCAGCTCCACAGGAATTACTCAGCCCCAGCATTTT; CDR3: CASSTGITQPQHF
V: TRBV30; D: NA; J: TRBJ2-7; size: NA; DNA: TGTGCCTGGAGTGTATACGGGCTGTACGAGCAGTACTTC; CDR3: CAWSVYGLYEQYF
V: TRBV5-1; D: NA; J: TRBJ2-1; size: once; DNA: TGCGCCAGCAGCCCTGGTCGGGGCCTCAATGAGCAGTTCTTC; CDR3: CASSPGRGLNEQFF
V: TRBV7-9; D: TRBD1; J: TRBJ1-5; size: few; DNA: TGTGCCAGCAGCCAACTTGACAGGGGGGATAGCAATCAGCCCCAGCATTTT; CDR3: CASSQLDRGDSNQPQHF
V: TRBV6-6; D: TRBD1; J: TRBJ2-7; size: NA; DNA: TGTGCCAGCAGTTATCCCGGGGACAGGTACGAGCAGTACTTC; CDR3: CASSYPGDRYEQYF
V: TRBV19; D: TRBD1; J: TRBJ2-5; size: NA; DNA: TGTGCCAGTAGTCCGGGACAGGGGGCTACGAAGACCCAGTACTTC; CDR3: CASSPGQGATKTQYF
V: TRBV18; D: TRBD1; J: TRBJ1-4; size: NA; DNA: TGTGCCAGCTCACCACAGGGGGCGCGTACGACTGAAAAACTGTTTTTT; CDR3: CASSPQGARTTEKLFF
V: TRBV6-1; D: TRBD1; J: TRBJ2-3; size: NA; DNA: TGTGCCAGCACCCCGGGAGGACAGGGGTCAGATACGCAGTATTTT; CDR3: CASTPGGQGSDTQYF